Below, 29 T cell receptor beta chains from the same sample are listed, as sequenced in a study of T cells after yellow fever vaccination. TCRdb re-called the 5' RACE reads through MiXCR, storing one row per CDR3 protein. The sample includes approximately 250,000 distinct CDR3 sequences, approximately 6.8% of them seen just once. The sequencing used CD4+ T cells sorted from PBMCs, collected on the day of the yellow fever booster vaccination. The receptors shown here come from a man aged 25-40 years who received the YFV17D yellow fever vaccine.

This clonotype has only a few counts. The chain is built from TRBV19 and TRBJ2-1; 11 bases are shared with TRBD1. The germline V gene has CDR1 LNHDA and CDR2 SQIVND (reference sequence). The CDR3 extends over 14 amino acids. V gave up 7 bases and J gave up 6 bases; unmatched junction bases: 5. The CDR3 loop is CASMGQGVVNEQFF. For the CDR3, the DNA is TGTGCCAGTATGGGACAGGGGGTTGTCAATGAGCAGTTCTTC.

The chain recombines TRBV12-3 or TRBV12-4 with TRBJ2-7; unclear D gene. The V end was cut by 8 bases, the J end by 1 base, with 15 bases between. The CDR3 sequence is 14 residues long. The CDR3 spells CASGLGQPSYEQYF. The CDR3 DNA sequence: TGTGCCAGCGGCCTCGGCCAACCATCCTACGAGCAGTACTTC.

This clonotype was counted between two and nine times. The rearrangement links TRBV12-5 to TRBJ2-1; D is undetermined. Looked up from germline, CDR1 is LGHNT and CDR2 is FRNRAP. The CDR3 extends over 13 amino acids. Trimming cost V 3 bases and J 2 bases, with 5 bases left between them. CDR3 DNA: TGTGCTAGTGGTTTTAGCCCCTACAATGAGCAGTTCTTC. This sequence encodes CASGFSPYNEQFF.

The chain recombines TRBV7-3 with TRBJ2-2; no reliable D call. This CDR3 is built from 12 residues. From germline, CDR1 is SGHTA and CDR2 FQGTGA. The V end was cut by 4 bases, the J end by 5 bases, with 5 bases between. The CDR3 sequence: CASSSWTGELFF. CDR3 nucleotides: TGTGCCAGCAGCTCGTGGACCGGGGAGCTGTTTTTT. Full variable domain (remainder filled in from reference TRBV7-3 and TRBJ2-2): GAGVSQTPSNKVTEKGKYVELRCDPISGHTALYWYRQSLGQGPEFLIYFQGTGAADDSGLPNDRFFAVRPEGSVSTLKIQRTERGDSAVYLCASSSWTGELFFGEGSRLTVL.

The chain links TRBV14 to TRBJ2-3; TRBD2 agrees at 8 bases. J gave up 2 bases and V 1 base, and 5 bases lay outside the gene matches. Germline CDR1 SGHDN, CDR2 FVKESK. This CDR3 region has 16 residues. The CDR3 DNA reads as TGTGCCAGCAGCCAAGTTGCGGGAGGCCTCACAGATACGCAGTATTTT. It encodes CASSQVAGGLTDTQYF. The variable domain in full, with the rest retrieved from reference TRBV14 and TRBJ2-3, is EAGVTQFPSHSVIEKGQTVTLRCDPISGHDNLYWYRRVMGKEIKFLLHFVKESKQDESGMPNNRFLAERTGGTYSTLKVQPAELEDSGVYFCASSQVAGGLTDTQYFGPGTRLTVL.

This chain uses TRBV7-2 with TRBJ2-1; tentatively, D is TRBD2 (5 bases). The germline gives CDR1 SGHTA, CDR2 FQGNSA. The CDR3 consists of 12 residues. V was cut by 8 bases and J by 6 bases, with 11 bases left in between. CDR3 nucleotides: TGTGCCAGCGCCCGAGGAGGCAATGAGCAGTTCTTC. This codes for CASARGGNEQFF. The variable domain in full, with the rest retrieved from reference TRBV7-2 and TRBJ2-1, is GAGVSQSPSNKVTEKGKDVELRCDPISGHTALYWYRQSLGQGLEFLIYFQGNSAPDKSGLPSDRFSAERTGGSVSTLTIQRTQQEDSAVYLCASARGGNEQFFGPGTRLTVL.

This clonotype was counted ten times or more. V is TRBV4-3 and J is TRBJ2-7; D uncertain. Looked up from germline, CDR1 is LGHNA and CDR2 is YSLEER. The CDR3 extends over 16 amino acids. Trimming took 1 base from V and 0 from J, leaving 13 bases between them. Here the CDR3 DNA reads TGCGCCAGCAGCCAAGCGGCCTCTGGCGGCTCCTACGAGCAGTACTTC. Amino acid sequence: CASSQAASGGSYEQYF.

This clonotype occurred many times. The chain couples TRBV12-3 or TRBV12-4 to TRBJ2-1; D remains unclear. This CDR3 has 12 amino acids. The V end lost 1 base, the J end lost 12 bases, and 10 bases lay between the germline ends. CDR3 sequence reads: CASSLERQPQFF. In DNA, the CDR3 is TGTGCCAGCAGTTTAGAACGGCAACCGCAGTTCTTC.

There are a few counts of this clonotype. V usage is TRBV12-3 or TRBV12-4 and J usage is TRBJ1-4, with D possibly matching TRBD1 (6 bases). This CDR3 region has 17 residues. Trimming pared 6 bases from V and 4 bases from J, leaving 21 bases between. The DNA for the CDR3 is TGTGCCAGCAGCGAGCGACAGGCCAAGGGGATTAATGAAAAACTGTTTTTT. It specifies CASSERQAKGINEKLFF.

The CDR3 nucleotides are TGTGCCAGCAGCTTGAATTATGAGCAGTTCTTC. It codes for CASSLNYEQFF. The chain uses TRBV5-6 and TRBJ2-1; no clear D gene. V was cut by 1 base and J by 8 bases, with 4 bases left in between. Germline V CDR1 and CDR2: SGHDT, YYEEEE. CDR3 length equals 11 residues.

In this sample, this clonotype turned up a few times. The chain combines TRBV5-4 with TRBJ2-1, with 10 bases that match TRBD1. The V and J ends lost 0 bases and 11 bases, in that order; junction bases with no gene match: 8. CDR3 length equals 15 residues. Germline-derived CDR1 and CDR2 are SGHNT and YYREEE (reference sequence). The DNA for the CDR3 is TGTGCCAGCAGCTTGGCGGGACAGGGGTCCACCCAGCAGTTCTTC. It translates to CASSLAGQGSTQQFF.

V is TRBV10-3 and J is TRBJ2-1, with TRBD2 matching over 7 bases. Trimming cost V 3 bases and J 15 bases; bases outside gene matches: 5. The CDR3 spans 11 residues. Germline CDR1 reads ENHRY; CDR2 reads SYGVKD. The CDR3 spells CAISDTGTTFF. The CDR3 DNA reads as TGTGCCATCAGTGATACCGGGACTACGTTCTTC.

There are many counts of this clonotype. J is TRBJ2-3 and V is TRBV9; TRBD2 matches 10 bases. Germline CDR1 and CDR2: SGDLS and YYNGEE. CDR3 length equals 15 residues. The V segment lost 0 bases and the J segment 7 bases; nucleotides outside the gene matches: 5. CDR3 sequence: CASSVGTSGMNTQYF. CDR3 nucleotides: TGTGCCAGCAGCGTAGGGACTAGCGGAATGAATACGCAGTATTTT.

This rearrangement joins TRBV4-2 to TRBJ2-1; TRBD2 agrees at 12 bases. The CDR3 is 15 amino acids. Germline trimming cut 1 base from V and 8 bases from J; bases unmatched to any gene: 3. CDR1 and CDR2 from the germline V gene are LGHNA and YNFKEQ. CDR3 nucleotide sequence: TGTGCCAGCAGCCAAGGGGCTAGCGGGAGGGATGAGCAGTTCTTC. Protein sequence: CASSQGASGRDEQFF.

The chain combines TRBV6-2 or TRBV6-3 with TRBJ2-5, with TRBD2 matching 8 bases. CDR1 is MNHEY and CDR2 is SVGEGT in the germline V gene. The CDR3 runs to 16 residues. Trimming at V came to 2 bases and at J to 4 bases, leaving 9 bases not matched to a gene. The DNA of the CDR3 is TGTGCCAGCAGTTACGGGTGGCGGGAGGTTTCAGAGACCCAGTACTTC. Translation: CASSYGWREVSETQYF.

The rearrangement uses TRBV5-4 and TRBJ1-1; perhaps TRBD1 as D (6 bases). Germline V gene data show CDR1 as SGHNT and CDR2 as YYREEE (reference sequence). The CDR3 covers 15 residues. The V and J ends lost 4 bases and 0 bases respectively, with 13 bases between them. CDR3 coding DNA: TGTGCCAGCAGCCTGGACAGCAATGTGAACACTGAAGCTTTCTTT. It yields the protein CASSLDSNVNTEAFF.

This clonotype appeared many times. The CDR3 DNA follows: TGCGCCAGCAGCCCCGACAGGGCACAGCCCCAGCATTTT. It codes for CASSPDRAQPQHF. The V call is TRBV5-1, the J call TRBJ1-5; TRBD1 agrees at 7 bases. CDR3 length equals 13 residues. Unmatched junction bases numbered 5, after V lost 4 bases and J lost 7 bases. CDR1 and CDR2 (germline): SGHRS, YFSETQ.

The chain uses TRBV7-2 and TRBJ2-2, with D possibly matching TRBD1 (6 bases). There are 14 residues in the CDR3. The V gene's germline CDR1 is SGHTA and CDR2 FQGNSA. V lost 4 bases and J lost 6, with 12 bases in between. The CDR3 protein is CASSWGQVPGELFF. The CDR3 region has the DNA TGTGCCAGCAGCTGGGGACAAGTCCCCGGGGAGCTGTTTTTT.

This clonotype has ten or more counts. The chain combines TRBV5-1 with TRBJ1-2, with D possibly TRBD1 on 5 matching bases. Per germline, CDR1 SGHRS and CDR2 YFSETQ. The CDR3 is 14 residues long. V lost 4 bases and J lost 3, with 13 bases in between. The CDR3 DNA follows: TGCGCCAGCAGCACCCTGACAGCGGACTATGGCTACACCTTC. It translates to CASSTLTADYGYTF. The complete variable domain, with remaining parts taken from reference TRBV5-1 and TRBJ1-2, reads KAGVTQTPRYLIKTRGQQVTLSCSPISGHRSVSWYQQTPGQGLQFLFEYFSETQRNKGNFPGRFSGRQFSNSRSEMNVSTLELGDSALYLCASSTLTADYGYTFGSGTRLTVV.

The table lists this clonotype with many counts. V is TRBV20-1 and J is TRBJ2-7; TRBD2 might be the D (6 bases). Germline CDR1 reads DFQATT; CDR2 reads SNEGSKA (reference sequence). Trimming pared 6 bases from V and 6 bases from J, leaving 12 bases between. This CDR3 contains 11 residues. This chain's CDR3 is CSARGGVEQYF. The CDR3 nucleotides are TGCAGTGCCCGAGGAGGGGTCGAGCAGTACTTC.

This chain links TRBV12-3 or TRBV12-4 with TRBJ2-1; D is ambiguous. The CDR3 is 13 amino acids. Trimming removed 2 bases from V and 13 bases from J, with 15 bases in between. The CDR3 region has the DNA TGTGCCAGCAGTTTATCCGGTCAAATGAACCAGTTCTTC. Translating gives CASSLSGQMNQFF.

This clonotype has more than one count but fewer than ten. This chain links TRBV5-1 with TRBJ2-1; D may match TRBD1 or TRBD2 (5 bases each). Per the germline V gene, CDR1 is SGHRS and CDR2 is YFSETQ. Trimming cost V 3 bases and J 0 bases, with 16 bases left between them. CDR3 length equals 17 residues. The CDR3 DNA reads TGCGCCAGCAGCTCCGGGGAAGGACAAGGCTCCTACAATGAGCAGTTCTTC. It translates to CASSSGEGQGSYNEQFF.

This clonotype was picked up many times. The chain combines TRBV3-1 with TRBJ1-1; D perhaps matches TRBD1 (6 bases). V lost 4 bases, J lost 5 bases, and 17 bases lay in between. The V gene's germline CDR1 is LGHDT and CDR2 YNNKEL (reference sequence). This CDR3 is 15 amino acids long. The CDR3 loop reads CASSPWDTGETEAFF. Here the CDR3 DNA reads TGTGCCAGCAGCCCCTGGGACACCGGGGAAACTGAAGCTTTCTTT.

The V call is TRBV27, the J call TRBJ2-3; tentatively, D is TRBD1 (5 bases). Looked up from germline, CDR1 is MNHEY and CDR2 is SMNVEV (reference sequence). Trimming removed 9 bases from V and 3 bases from J, with 22 bases in between. There are 16 residues in the CDR3. CDR3: CASRRFGALSTDTQYF. The DNA for the CDR3 is TGTGCCAGTAGGCGGTTTGGGGCATTAAGTACAGATACGCAGTATTTT.

This clonotype was counted at least ten times. This chain links TRBV21-1 with TRBJ1-5; the DNA was not compared with TRBD1, the D call given in the table. TRBV21-1 is recorded as a pseudogene. CDR3 size: 19 residues. In nucleotides, the CDR3 is TGTGCCAGCAGCAAAGAGGGGGTGGCATCGACACTCATCGTACAACCCCAGCATTTT. Protein product: CASSKEGVASTLIVQPQHF.

Many counts were recorded for this clonotype. The rearrangement links TRBV10-3 to TRBJ2-1; 9 positions agree with TRBD1. V dropped 7 bases and J dropped 4; count of bases not matched to a gene: 8. From germline, CDR1 is ENHRY and CDR2 SYGVKD. The CDR3 is made up of 15 amino acids. The CDR3 sequence: CAIKAGTGFYNEQFF. In DNA form, the CDR3 reads TGTGCCATCAAGGCCGGGACAGGGTTTTACAATGAGCAGTTCTTC.

This clonotype was seen many times. The chain joins TRBV12-3 or TRBV12-4 to TRBJ2-3; D possibly corresponds to TRBD2 (7 bases). There are 15 residues in the CDR3. V lost 7 bases to trimming and J lost 3 bases, with 17 bases between them. This CDR3 is CASIRRGGGTDTQYF. The CDR3 DNA follows: TGTGCCAGCATTCGGAGGGGAGGGGGGACAGATACGCAGTATTTT.

The table lists this clonotype with a few counts. The J gene is TRBJ2-5, the V gene TRBV24-1; D possibly corresponds to TRBD1 (5 bases). V dropped 2 bases and J dropped 5 bases, with 14 bases sitting between them. Germline lookup yields CDR1 KGHDR and CDR2 SFDVKD. The length of the CDR3 is 15 residues. The CDR3 loop is CATSDSRGPGETQYF. The CDR3 nucleotides are TGTGCCACCAGTGATTCTAGGGGCCCCGGGGAGACCCAGTACTTC.

V and J are TRBV30 and TRBJ2-5, with D possibly TRBD1 on 6 matching bases. From germline, CDR1 is GTSNPN and CDR2 SVGIG (reference sequence). V gave up 5 bases and J gave up 1 base, with 17 bases separating them. CDR3 length equals 15 residues. CDR3 residues: CAWGQGPLGQETQYF. DNA of the CDR3: TGTGCCTGGGGGCAGGGGCCTCTAGGCCAAGAGACCCAGTACTTC.